The clone carrying this T cell receptor beta chain was seen a single time. The CDR3 spans 14 residues. J gave up 2 bases and V 4 bases, and 1 base lay outside the gene matches. Germline-derived CDR1 and CDR2 are SGHTA and FQGNSA. This sample was taken from a study of blood T cell repertoires in COVID-19. Across the study: PBMCs, B-cell-depleted T cells, or T cells provided the cDNA or gDNA that made up the material.

A Seattle source enrolled patients during active infection and followed them longitudinally. In the original processing: The assay estimated nucleated cells by amplifying reference gene primers. TCRdb's table, derived via immunoSEQ multiplex PCR, lists solely in-frame clones and lacks some. For V, J and clone size, that table is used; D and trimming come from the DNA. The table shows 150,000 or so clones, with roughly 82% occurring only once. This chain uses TRBV7-2 with TRBJ2-2; 7 bases align to TRBD1. The sequencing input was peripheral blood. This sequence originates from a woman in her 40s with COVID-19, enrolled during active disease. DNA for the CDR3: TGTGCCAGCAGCTGGGACAGTAACACCGGGGAGCTGTTTTTT. Amino acids: CASSWDSNTGELFF. The full variable domain, its missing parts supplied by reference TRBV7-2 and TRBJ2-2, is GAGVSQSPSNKVTEKGKDVELRCDPISGHTALYWYRQSLGQGLEFLIYFQGNSAPDKSGLPSDRFSAERTGGSVSTLTIQRTQQEDSAVYLCASSWDSNTGELFFGEGSRLTVL.